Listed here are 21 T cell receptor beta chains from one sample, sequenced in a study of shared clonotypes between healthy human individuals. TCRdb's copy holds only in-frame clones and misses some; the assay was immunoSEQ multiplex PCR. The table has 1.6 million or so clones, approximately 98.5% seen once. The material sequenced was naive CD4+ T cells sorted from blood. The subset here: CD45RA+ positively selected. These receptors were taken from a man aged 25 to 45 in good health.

CDR3 amino acids: CASSLDRLVEQYF. The DNA of the CDR3 is TGTGCCAGCAGCCTGGACAGGTTGGTAGAGCAGTACTTC. The chain links TRBV28 to TRBJ2-7; TRBD1 matches 7 bases. Unmatched junction bases numbered 9, after V lost 6 bases and J lost 7 bases. This CDR3 has 13 residues. Per the germline V gene, CDR1 is MDHEN and CDR2 is SYDVKM.

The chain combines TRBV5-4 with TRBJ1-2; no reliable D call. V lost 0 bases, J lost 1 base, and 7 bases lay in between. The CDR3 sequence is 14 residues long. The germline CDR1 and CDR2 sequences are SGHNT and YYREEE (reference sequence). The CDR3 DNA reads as TGTGCCAGCAGCTTGGTTGGGAATAACTATGGCTACACCTTC. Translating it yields CASSLVGNNYGYTF. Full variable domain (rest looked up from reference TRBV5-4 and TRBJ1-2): ETGVTQSPTHLIKTRGQQVTLRCSSQSGHNTVSWYQQALGQGPQFIFQYYREEENGRGNFPPRFSGLQFPNYSSELNVNALELDDSALYLCASSLVGNNYGYTFGSGTRLTVV.

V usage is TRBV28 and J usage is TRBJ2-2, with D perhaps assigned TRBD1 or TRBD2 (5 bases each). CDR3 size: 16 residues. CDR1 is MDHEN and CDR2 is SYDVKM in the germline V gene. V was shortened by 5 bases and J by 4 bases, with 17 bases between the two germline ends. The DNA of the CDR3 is TGTGCCAGCAGTATTCGGGACCGACCACTCACCGGGGAGCTGTTTTTT. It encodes CASSIRDRPLTGELFF. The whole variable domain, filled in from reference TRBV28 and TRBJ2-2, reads DVKVTQSSRYLVKRTGEKVFLECVQDMDHENMFWYRQDPGLGLRLIYFSYDVKMKEKGDIPEGYSVSREKKERFSLILESASTNQTSMYLCASSIRDRPLTGELFFGEGSRLTVL.

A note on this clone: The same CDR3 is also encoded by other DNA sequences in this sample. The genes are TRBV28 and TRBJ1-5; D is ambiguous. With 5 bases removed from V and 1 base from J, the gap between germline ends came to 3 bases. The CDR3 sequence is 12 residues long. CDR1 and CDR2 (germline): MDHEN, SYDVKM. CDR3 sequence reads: CASSGSNQPQHF. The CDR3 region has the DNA TGTGCCAGCAGTGGCAGCAATCAGCCCCAGCATTTT.

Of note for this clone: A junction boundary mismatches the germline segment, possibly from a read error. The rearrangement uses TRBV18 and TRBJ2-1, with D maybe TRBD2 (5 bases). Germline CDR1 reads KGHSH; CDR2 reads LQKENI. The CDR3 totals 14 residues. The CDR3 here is CASSPLEDFGELFF. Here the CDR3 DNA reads TGTGCCAGCTCACCACTGGAGGACTTCGGCGAGCTGTTCTTC.

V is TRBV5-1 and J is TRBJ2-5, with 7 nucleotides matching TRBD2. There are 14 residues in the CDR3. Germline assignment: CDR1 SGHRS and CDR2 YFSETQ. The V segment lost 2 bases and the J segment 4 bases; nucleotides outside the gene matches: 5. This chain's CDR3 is CASSLLREGETQYF. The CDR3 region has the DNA TGCGCCAGCAGCTTACTGAGGGAGGGAGAGACCCAGTACTTC.

The CDR3 is CASSVTTGGGEQYF. The CDR3, as DNA: TGTGCCAGCAGCGTTACCACAGGGGGCGGCGAGCAGTACTTC. The chain recombines TRBV9 with TRBJ2-7; 9 nucleotides align to TRBD1. From germline, CDR1 is SGDLS and CDR2 YYNGEE. After removal of 2 bases from V and 6 bases from J, the junction contained 6 bases not matched to a gene. The CDR3 contains 14 residues.

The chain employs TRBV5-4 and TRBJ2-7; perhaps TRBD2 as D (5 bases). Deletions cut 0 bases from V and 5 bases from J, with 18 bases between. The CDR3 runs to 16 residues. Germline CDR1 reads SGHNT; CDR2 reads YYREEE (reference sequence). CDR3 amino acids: CASSLGGRNFHNEQYF. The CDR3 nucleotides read TGTGCCAGCAGCTTGGGAGGGAGAAATTTCCATAACGAGCAGTACTTC.

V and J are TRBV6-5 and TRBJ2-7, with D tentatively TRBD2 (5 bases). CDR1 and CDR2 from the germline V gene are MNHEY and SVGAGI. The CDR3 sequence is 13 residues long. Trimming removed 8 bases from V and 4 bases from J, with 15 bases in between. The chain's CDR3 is CASGVGAHYEQYF. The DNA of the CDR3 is TGTGCCAGCGGGGTGGGAGCACATTACGAGCAGTACTTC.

Here the CDR3 DNA reads TGTGCCAGTAGTATAGTGGCAGCGGGAGGGTACAATGAGCAGTTCTTC. Residues: CASSIVAAGGYNEQFF. The rearrangement uses TRBV19 and TRBJ2-1; 10 bases line up with TRBD2. After removal of 1 base from V and 4 bases from J, the junction contained 4 bases not matched to a gene. Per germline, CDR1 LNHDA and CDR2 SQIVND (reference sequence). The CDR3 is made up of 16 amino acids. Complete variable domain (other parts from reference TRBV19 and TRBJ2-1): DGGITQSPKYLFRKEGQNVTLSCEQNLNHDAMYWYRQDPGQGLRLIYYSQIVNDFQKGDIAEGYSVSREKKESFPLTVTSAQKNPTAFYLCASSIVAAGGYNEQFFGPGTRLTVL.

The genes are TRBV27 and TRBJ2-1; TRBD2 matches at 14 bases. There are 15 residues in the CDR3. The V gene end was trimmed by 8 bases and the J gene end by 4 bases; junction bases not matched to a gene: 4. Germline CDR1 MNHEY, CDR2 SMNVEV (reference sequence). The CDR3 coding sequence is TGTGCCAGCGGGACTAGCGGGAGCGCGTACAATGAGCAGTTCTTC. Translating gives CASGTSGSAYNEQFF.

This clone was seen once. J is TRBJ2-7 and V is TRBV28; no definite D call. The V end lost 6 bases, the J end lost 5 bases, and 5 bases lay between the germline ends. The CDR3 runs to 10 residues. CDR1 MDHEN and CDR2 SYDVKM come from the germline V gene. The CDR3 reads CASRQNEQYF. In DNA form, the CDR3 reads TGTGCCAGCAGACAAAACGAGCAGTACTTC.

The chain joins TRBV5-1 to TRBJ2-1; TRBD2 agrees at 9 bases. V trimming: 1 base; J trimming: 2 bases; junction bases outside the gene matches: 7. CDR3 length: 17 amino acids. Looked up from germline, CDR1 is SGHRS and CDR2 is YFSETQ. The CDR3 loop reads CASSLTLAGGPYNEQFF. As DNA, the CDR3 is TGCGCCAGCAGCTTGACTCTGGCGGGAGGGCCCTACAATGAGCAGTTCTTC.

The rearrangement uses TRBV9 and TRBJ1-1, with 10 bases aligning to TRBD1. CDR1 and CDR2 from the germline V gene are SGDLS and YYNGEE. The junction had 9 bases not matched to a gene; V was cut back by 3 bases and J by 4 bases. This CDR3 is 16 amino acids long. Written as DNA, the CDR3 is TGTGCCAGCAGCGCCACCCCGGGACAGGGGACCACTGAAGCTTTCTTT. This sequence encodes CASSATPGQGTTEAFF.

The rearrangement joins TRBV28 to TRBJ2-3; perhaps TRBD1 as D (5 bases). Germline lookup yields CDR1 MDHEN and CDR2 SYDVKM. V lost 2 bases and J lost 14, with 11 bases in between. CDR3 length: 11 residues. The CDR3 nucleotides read TGTGCCAGCAGTTTAGGGGCTGCGGCGTATTTT. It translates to CASSLGAAAYF.

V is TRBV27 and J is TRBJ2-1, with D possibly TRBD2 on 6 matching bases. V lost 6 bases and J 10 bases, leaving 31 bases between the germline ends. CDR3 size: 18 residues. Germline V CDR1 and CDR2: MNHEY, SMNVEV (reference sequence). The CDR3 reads CASSLPSTSFGLHGEQFF. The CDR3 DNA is TGTGCCAGCAGCCTCCCCTCAACTAGCTTTGGCCTCCACGGGGAGCAGTTCTTC.

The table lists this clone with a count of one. The CDR3 bases are TGCGCCAGCAGCTTGGCCGCCCCCTCCTACAATGAGCAGTTCTTC. Its translation: CASSLAAPSYNEQFF. This chain joins TRBV5-1 and TRBJ2-1; D not resolved. Germline CDR1 reads SGHRS; CDR2 reads YFSETQ. With 0 bases removed from V and 0 bases from J, the gap between germline ends came to 7 bases. The length of the CDR3 is 15 residues.

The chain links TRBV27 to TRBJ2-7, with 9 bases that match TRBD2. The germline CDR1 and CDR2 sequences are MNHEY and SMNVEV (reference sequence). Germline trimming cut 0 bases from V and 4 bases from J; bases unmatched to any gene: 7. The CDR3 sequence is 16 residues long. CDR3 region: CASSLSMGGRGYEQYF. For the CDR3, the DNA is TGTGCCAGCAGTTTATCGATGGGCGGGAGGGGATACGAGCAGTACTTC.

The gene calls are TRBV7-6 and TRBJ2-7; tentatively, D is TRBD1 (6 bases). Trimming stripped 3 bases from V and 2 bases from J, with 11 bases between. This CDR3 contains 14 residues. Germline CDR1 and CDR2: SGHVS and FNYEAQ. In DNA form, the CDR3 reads TGTGCCAGCAGCTTGGGGACAAACACCTACGAGCAGTACTTC. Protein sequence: CASSLGTNTYEQYF.

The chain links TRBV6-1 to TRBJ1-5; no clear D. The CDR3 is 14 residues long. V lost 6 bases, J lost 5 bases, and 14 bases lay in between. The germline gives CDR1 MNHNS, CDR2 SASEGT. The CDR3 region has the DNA TGTGCCAGCAGCGCGCCCGGGAGTCATCAGCCCCAGCATTTT. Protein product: CASSAPGSHQPQHF.

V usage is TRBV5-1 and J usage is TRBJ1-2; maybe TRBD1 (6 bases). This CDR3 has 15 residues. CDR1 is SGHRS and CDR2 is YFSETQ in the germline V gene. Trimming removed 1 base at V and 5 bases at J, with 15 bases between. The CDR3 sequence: CASSLLRGPGYGYTF. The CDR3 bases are TGCGCCAGCAGCTTGCTCAGGGGCCCTGGGTATGGCTACACCTTC.